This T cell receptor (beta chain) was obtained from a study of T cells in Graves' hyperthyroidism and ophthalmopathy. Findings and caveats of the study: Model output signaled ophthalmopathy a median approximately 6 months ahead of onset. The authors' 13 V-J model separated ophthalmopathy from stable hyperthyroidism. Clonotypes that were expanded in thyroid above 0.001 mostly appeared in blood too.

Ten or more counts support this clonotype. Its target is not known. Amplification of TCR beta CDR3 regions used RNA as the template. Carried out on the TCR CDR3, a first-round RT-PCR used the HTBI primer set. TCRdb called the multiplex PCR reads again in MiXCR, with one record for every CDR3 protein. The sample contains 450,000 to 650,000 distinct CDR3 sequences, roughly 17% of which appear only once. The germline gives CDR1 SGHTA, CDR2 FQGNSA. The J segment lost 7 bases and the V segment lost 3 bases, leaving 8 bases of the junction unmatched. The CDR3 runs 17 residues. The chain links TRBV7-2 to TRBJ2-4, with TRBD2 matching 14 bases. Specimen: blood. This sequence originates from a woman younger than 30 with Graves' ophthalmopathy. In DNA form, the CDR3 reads TGTGCCAGCAGCTTGCCGGGACTAGCGGGAGATTGGAACATTCAGTACTTC. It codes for CASSLPGLAGDWNIQYF.